One and the same sample provided the 4 T cell receptor beta chains below, sequenced in a study of Ad26.COV2.S vaccination and SARS-CoV-2 variants. Generated by immunoSEQ multiplex PCR, the TCRdb table keeps only in-frame clones and is missing some. The table has about 390,000 clones, about 85% seen once; the top ten hold about 3.6%. Treatment in this sample: 15 to 20 received Ad26.COV2.S at low or high dose, single or two shots; several received placebo; per-sample allocation not given. Samples analyzed were those drawn on day 63 after the first vaccine or placebo injection. The material was peripheral blood, obtained in a trial of Ad26.COV2.S vaccine versus placebo. These TCRs come from a person between 18 and 65 years old who received the Ad26.COV2.S COVID-19 vaccine or a placebo.

The chain carries TRBV19 and TRBJ2-3; 9 bases fit TRBD2. Germline V gene data show CDR1 as LNHDA and CDR2 as SQIVND (reference sequence). Trimming took 6 bases from V and 2 from J; bases not matched to a gene: 9. CDR3 length: 16 residues. CDR3 nucleotides: TGTGCCAGTAGGATAACAGTAGCGGGGGACACAGATACGCAGTATTTT. Its translation is CASRITVAGDTDTQYF.

The chain has TRBV19 and TRBJ1-1, with D unresolved. The germline V and J ends were trimmed by 7 bases and 1 base, with 4 bases remaining between them. The CDR3 consists of 11 residues. The V gene's germline CDR1 is LNHDA and CDR2 SQIVND (reference sequence). DNA for the CDR3: TGTGCCAGTATCAGGAACACTGAAGCTTTCTTT. Protein product: CASIRNTEAFF.

A word on this clone: The germline gene is not matched at one end of the junction; a read error may be the cause. V usage is TRBV7-7 and J usage is TRBJ2-3; perhaps TRBD1 as D (5 bases). Germline lookup yields CDR1 SSHAT and CDR2 FNYEAQ (reference sequence). CDR3 length: 13 residues. The CDR3 DNA reads as TGTGCTAGCAGCTTAGAGGCAAGGGGTACGCAGTATTTT. Its translation: CASSLEARGTQYF.

The rearrangement links TRBV10-1 to TRBJ1-2; D remains ambiguous. The CDR3 has 14 amino acids. Trimming cost V 0 bases and J 4 bases, with 9 bases left between them. CDR1 is WNHNN and CDR2 is SYGVQD in the germline V gene (reference sequence). CDR3 loop: CASSESGTAYGYTF. The CDR3, as DNA: TGCGCCAGCAGTGAGTCCGGTACAGCCTATGGCTACACCTTC.